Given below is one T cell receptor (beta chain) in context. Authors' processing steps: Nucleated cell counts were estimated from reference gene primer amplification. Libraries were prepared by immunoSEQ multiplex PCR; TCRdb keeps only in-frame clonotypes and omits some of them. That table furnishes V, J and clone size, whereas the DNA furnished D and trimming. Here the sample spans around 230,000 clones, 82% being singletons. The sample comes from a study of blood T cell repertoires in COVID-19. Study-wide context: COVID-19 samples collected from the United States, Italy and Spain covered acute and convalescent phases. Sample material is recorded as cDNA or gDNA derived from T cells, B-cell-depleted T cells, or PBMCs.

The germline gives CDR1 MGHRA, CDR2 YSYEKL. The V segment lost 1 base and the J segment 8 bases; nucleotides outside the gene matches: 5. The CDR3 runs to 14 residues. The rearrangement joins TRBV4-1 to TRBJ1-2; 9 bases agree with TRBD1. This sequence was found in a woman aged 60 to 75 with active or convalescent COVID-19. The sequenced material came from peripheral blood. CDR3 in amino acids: CASSQADRGTGYTF. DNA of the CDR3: TGCGCCAGCAGCCAAGCTGACAGGGGGACCGGCTACACCTTC.